The 13 T cell receptor beta chains reported below all come from one sample, sequenced in a study of blood T cell repertoires in COVID-19 (dated by TCRdb to the early 2020s). Libraries were built with the immunoSEQ multiplex PCR assay. TCRdb retrieved this table from immuneACCESS and kept in-frame rearrangements only. Not all clones are present; in checked studies, unresolved V genes account for under half, and no reason is known for the remainder. In all, the sample holds about 170,000 clones, and about four fifths of those were seen once. Together, the top ten hold about 2.7% of the sample. Material: peripheral blood. Receptors were obtained from a human donor with acute or convalescent COVID-19. The donor label of this sample is uncertain.

This clone was seen a single time. The chain has TRBV4-1 and TRBJ1-5, with a tentative D call TRBD1 (6 bases). Deletions cut 6 bases from V and 3 bases from J, with 12 bases between. Germline CDR1 MGHRA, CDR2 YSYEKL. There are 14 residues in the CDR3. DNA of the CDR3: TGCGCCAGCAGTCTTAGGGGGTTCAATCAGCCCCAGCATTTT. It is translated as CASSLRGFNQPQHF.

In DNA, the CDR3 is TGTGCCAGCAGCCCCACATACCCCGGCGGCCACGAGCAGTACTTC. It is translated as CASSPTYPGGHEQYF. The chain combines TRBV4-2 with TRBJ2-7; D gene uncertain. The CDR3 is 15 amino acids. V lost 4 bases and J 5 bases, leaving 18 bases between the germline ends. The V gene's germline CDR1 is LGHNA and CDR2 YNFKEQ.

The chain uses TRBV19 and TRBJ1-1; TRBD1 agrees at 9 bases. CDR1 and CDR2 from the germline V gene are LNHDA and SQIVND (reference sequence). This CDR3 is built from 15 residues. The ends lost 7 bases at V and 6 bases at J; junction bases unmatched: 12. The CDR3 loop is CASTYLGQGSAEAFF. CDR3 nucleotides: TGTGCCAGTACTTACCTGGGACAGGGTTCGGCTGAAGCTTTCTTT.

This chain uses TRBV19 with TRBJ1-5; 9 nucleotides agree with TRBD1. The germline V gene encodes CDR1 LNHDA and CDR2 SQIVND (reference sequence). The CDR3 totals 15 residues. Losses at the gene ends were 3 bases for V and 5 bases for J; bases not matched to a gene: 5. CDR3 loop: CASSIGTGLDQPQHF. The DNA for the CDR3 is TGTGCCAGTAGTATCGGGACAGGGCTCGATCAGCCCCAGCATTTT.

In this sample, this clone turned up once. This chain links TRBV5-4 with TRBJ2-1, with D perhaps TRBD2 (7 bases). Trimming stripped 5 bases from V and 5 bases from J, with 17 bases between. The CDR3 is made up of 15 amino acids. Germline V CDR1 and CDR2: SGHNT, YYREEE (reference sequence). The CDR3 sequence: CASRVGGGDNNEQFF. The CDR3 DNA reads as TGTGCCAGCAGAGTCGGGGGAGGGGACAACAATGAGCAGTTCTTC. The whole variable domain, remainder taken from reference TRBV5-4 and TRBJ2-1, is ETGVTQSPTHLIKTRGQQVTLRCSSQSGHNTVSWYQQALGQGPQFIFQYYREEENGRGNFPPRFSGLQFPNYSSELNVNALELDDSALYLCASRVGGGDNNEQFFGPGTRLTVL.

The sample holds one count of this clone. V is TRBV2 and J is TRBJ1-5; D possibly corresponds to TRBD1 (6 bases). Trimming pared 11 bases from V and 7 bases from J, leaving 18 bases between. This CDR3 contains 13 residues. Germline CDR1 reads SNHLY; CDR2 reads FYNNEI. CDR3: CAASAGAGQPQHF. The DNA of the CDR3 is TGTGCCGCCTCGGCGGGGGCCGGGCAGCCCCAGCATTTT. Together with reference TRBV2 and TRBJ1-5, the CDR3 gives the full variable domain: EPEVTQTPSHQVTQMGQEVILRCVPISNHLYFYWYRQILGQKVEFLVSFYNNEISEKSEIFDDQFSVERPDGSNFTLKIRSTKLEDSAMYFCAASAGAGQPQHFGDGTRLSIL.

This clone has a single count. This sequence joins TRBV7-3 and TRBJ2-1; TRBD2 matches 10 bases. The CDR3 totals 15 residues. The trim removed 4 bases at V and 6 bases at J, leaving 6 bases unmatched. The germline gives CDR1 SGHTA, CDR2 FQGTGA. CDR3 amino acids: CASSSGLAGANEQFF. CDR3 bases: TGTGCCAGCAGCTCCGGGCTAGCGGGAGCCAATGAGCAGTTCTTC.

The V call is TRBV7-9, the J call TRBJ1-6; D perhaps matches TRBD1 (6 bases). V was shortened by 0 bases and J by 10 bases, with 13 bases between the two germline ends. Germline V CDR1 and CDR2: SEHNR, FQNEAQ (reference sequence). This CDR3 has 15 residues. CDR3 sequence reads: CASSLALGAGSPLHF. The CDR3 nucleotides are TGTGCCAGCAGCTTAGCGTTGGGGGCTGGGTCACCCCTCCACTTT. The full variable domain, completed using reference TRBV7-9 and TRBJ1-6, is DTGVSQNPRHKITKRGQNVTFRCDPISEHNRLYWYRQTLGQGPEFLTYFQNEAQLEKSRLLSDRFSAERPKGSFSTLEIQRTEQGDSAMYLCASSLALGAGSPLHFGNGTRLTVT.

V usage is TRBV5-6 and J usage is TRBJ1-2; the match to TRBD1 covers 7 bases. The length of the CDR3 is 15 residues. Germline CDR1 reads SGHDT; CDR2 reads YYEEEE. V lost 4 bases and J lost 4; bases outside the gene matches: 10. CDR3 region: CASSERQGTGYGYTF. The DNA for the CDR3 is TGTGCCAGCAGCGAGCGACAGGGAACTGGCTATGGCTACACCTTC.

With regard to this clone: Other DNA sequences of this sample code for an identical CDR3. CDR3 sequence: CASSIRQGGTEAFF. CDR3 in DNA: TGTGCCAGTAGTATTAGACAGGGGGGAACTGAAGCTTTCTTT. The chain recombines TRBV19 with TRBJ1-1; 9 bases line up with TRBD1. Germline-derived CDR1 and CDR2 are LNHDA and SQIVND (reference sequence). The CDR3 consists of 14 residues. V trimming: 3 bases; J trimming: 5 bases; junction bases outside the gene matches: 4.

CDR3 region: CASSIRRDTGELFF. CDR3 DNA: TGTGCCAGTAGTATTCGCAGGGACACCGGGGAGCTGTTTTTT. The rearrangement uses TRBV19 and TRBJ2-2; possibly TRBD1 for D (5 bases). Trimming took 3 bases from V and 3 from J, leaving 8 bases between them. The CDR3 loop spans 14 amino acids. Germline lookup yields CDR1 LNHDA and CDR2 SQIVND (reference sequence).

V is TRBV5-4 and J is TRBJ1-3; D gene uncertain. The CDR3 sequence is 16 residues long. V lost 0 bases to trimming and J lost 3 bases, with 13 bases between them. Germline V gene data show CDR1 as SGHNT and CDR2 as YYREEE (reference sequence). This CDR3 is CASSLAPLAVGNTIYF. The CDR3 coding sequence is TGTGCCAGCAGCTTGGCTCCGCTGGCGGTTGGAAACACCATATATTTT. The variable domain in full, completed from reference TRBV5-4 and TRBJ1-3, reads ETGVTQSPTHLIKTRGQQVTLRCSSQSGHNTVSWYQQALGQGPQFIFQYYREEENGRGNFPPRFSGLQFPNYSSELNVNALELDDSALYLCASSLAPLAVGNTIYFGEGSWLTVV.

This chain links TRBV3-1 (or the pseudogene TRBV3-2) with TRBJ2-7, with D hard to call. This CDR3 is 13 amino acids long. V lost 1 base, J lost 6 bases, and 10 bases lay in between. Germline V CDR1 and CDR2: LGHDT, YNNKEL (reference sequence). CDR3 amino acids: CASSQVVESEQYF. CDR3 nucleotides: TGTGCCAGCAGCCAAGTAGTGGAGTCCGAGCAGTACTTC.